This TCR beta chain originates from a study of cytomegalovirus exposure and HLA in healthy donors (TCRdb year 2017). For context, the study as a whole: An earlier analysis of 587 of the donors reported 276 Gb of sequence data and about 120 million unique TCR beta sequences obtained from roughly 180 million T cells. An early release covering about 600 HLA-typed donors comprised about 300 gigabases of sequencing data and around 86 million unique TCR sequences. Of the 300 to 400 genotyped donors, about 84% fell in the genetic ancestry cluster associated with self-reported Caucasian donors. The study aimed to test whether signatures of past pathogen exposure could be identified by cataloging public T cell receptors. The study profiled the T cell repertoires of approximately 700 subjects by immunosequencing and related them to cytomegalovirus serostatus. In addition to the first cohort of hundreds of subjects, a separate validation cohort of approximately 110 different subjects was used. To predict cytomegalovirus infection status, the study brought together high-throughput TCR immunosequencing, statistical association of individual TCRs with disease status, and machine learning. In a later analysis, previously published TCR beta repertoires from 666 donors were re-analyzed and high-resolution HLA genotyping was added so that TCR occurrence patterns could be studied. Rather than using new phenotypic data, the later analysis identified candidate immune exposures from TCR beta sequences and from how often those sequences occurred across donors. In an earlier analysis of 550 to 700 of the donors, high-throughput TCR beta sequencing was used to judge whether each TCR beta V gene segment behaved as functional or pseudogenic. Donor age, sex, ethnicity and CMV serostatus were compiled alongside the repertoire data. A later genetic analysis took genome-wide SNP genotypes for about three fifths of the roughly 670 donors and used that subset as a discovery cohort. All discovery cohort repertoires had been generated on a single sequencing platform. HLA typing covered class I and class II loci at four-digit resolution. The number of donors typed differed by locus, with about 620-630 for A, B, C, DRB1 and DQB1, roughly 550 for DQA1, about 610 for DPA1, and over 400 for DPB1. Several DR-DQ haplotypes were treated as single units for association and clustering because of strong linkage in the cohort. Among a few hundred genotyped donors of the cohort, an average of around 240,000 unique TCR beta nucleotide sequences were sequenced per donor, roughly 20% of them non-productive. Overall study results and their limits: The classifier was reported to diagnose cytomegalovirus status with high specificity and sensitivity in both the original and validation cohorts. The study gave a list of 150 to 200 TCR beta chains associated with cytomegalovirus. The only immune exposure information available for the cohort was CMV serostatus. Correlated functional status among segregating V segments might reflect linkage disequilibrium, but an unknown experimental factor could not be ruled out. Three of the identified cytomegalovirus-associated TCR beta chains were confirmed in vitro to be specific for cytomegalovirus antigens. The authors suggested that the approach could potentially be generalized to other disease states and immunological phenotypes. An association between a missense DCLRE1C variant and V-gene and J-gene trimming of TCR beta chains was found in a later genetic analysis and replicated in an independent cohort. Most CMV-associated TCR beta chains appeared to be HLA-restricted in a later analysis, and the HLA associations seemed to be driven largely by CMV exposure. Over 15 rarely observed V segments, including chromosome 9 orphons, were excluded from the earlier analysis of several hundred of the donors because counts were too low. This cohort had only TCR beta chains sequenced, and the lack of alpha or paired-chain data limited which features could be detected. Specific HLA alleles were associated with 15,000 to 20,000 TCR beta sequences at a false discovery rate of 0.05 in a later analysis. Some IMGT-functional V segments, including TRBV6-2 and TRBV6-3, could not be told apart with the 87-base-pair reads, so those segments were excluded. Because some donors lacked HLA typing at each locus, the association tests relied only on the typed subset. A cluster of highly shared sequence variants was judged likely to be a technical artifact of the sequencing pipeline. According to a later genetic analysis, donors in an Asian-associated ancestry cluster had fewer N-insertions in productive TCRs than the approximately 630-donor mean. In a later analysis, the rate of TCR association differed among HLA loci, with DRB1 alleles having the most associated TCRs and HLA-C alleles having the fewest. While some public TCRs were present in many individuals, most TCR sequences turned up only very rarely across donors. Sequencing depth was assumed to be roughly uniform across donors in the presence/absence analyses, though that assumption may not hold. When HLA alleles, especially DR and DQ, strongly co-occurred, attributing TCR associations to individual alleles was difficult. A later analysis found that HLA-associated TCR beta chains were more clonally expanded and had lower generation probabilities than equally common non-associated chains. According to a later analysis, parvovirus B19, influenza, CMV and Epstein-Barr virus appeared linked to several top co-occurrence clusters. In an earlier analysis of 450 to 750 of the donors, most TCR beta V segments appeared in productive rearrangements about 87% or about 30% of the time, broadly matching IMGT annotations. A further reported finding was that TCR beta sequences accurately predicted the HLA-A and HLA-B alleles for most subjects in the first cohort.

On this clone: Its specific antigen is unknown. The sample holds no much larger clone one base away, and base qualities are not on file.

As encoded in the germline V gene, CDR1 is SGHAT while CDR2 is FQNNGV. V loses 8 bases, J loses 7 bases, and the germline ends lie 11 bases apart. The CDR3 holds 12 amino acids from the cysteine to the phenylalanine. Just the 36-base CDR3 DNA is kept, in frame starting at base 1. The cohort consisted of 666 healthy bone marrow donors. All cohort members were sampled while nominally healthy, although unrecorded immune exposures were likely present. The donor tested CMV seropositive and was one of the 289 seropositive cohort members. Every donor gave a peripheral blood sample, and the peripheral blood mononuclear cells from that sample were used for TCR beta sequencing. The Qiagen DNeasy Blood Extraction Kit was used to extract genomic DNA from the blood cell samples. Library method: the immunoSEQ multiplex PCR assay. For the multiplex PCR, a mixture combining 60 forward primers for TCR Vbeta segments and 13 reverse primers for TCR Jbeta segments was used. The CDR3 region of rearranged TCR beta genes was amplified from genomic DNA by a multiplex PCR assay. The Illumina HiSeq System was used to sequence the amplified TCR beta libraries as 87-base-pair reads. The published analysis was carried out like this. In a later analysis, roughly 80 million unique TCR beta chains were counted across the approximately 620 repertoires, and about 9.9 million of these chains were shared by at least two donors. To remove PCR and sequencing errors, raw reads were error-corrected and collapsed into unique sequences using a nearest-neighbor algorithm that merged closely related sequences. To assign V, D and J gene segments, CDR3 sequences were aligned to IMGT reference sequences. For a sequence to be retained, a match of at least six nucleotides to both a V gene segment and a J gene segment was required. A rearrangement counted as productive if the CDR3 had no stop codons and remained in frame with V and J, and every other rearrangement counted as non-productive. CDR3 was defined according to IMGT convention as the region running from the second conserved V-encoded cysteine to the conserved J-encoded phenylalanine. Sequences without an unambiguous match to a single V gene segment were excluded from the earlier analysis of 450 to 750 of the donors. In an earlier analysis of 587 of the donors, a V segment was called functional when productive rearrangements were above 56.7%, and segregating when the standard deviation between donors exceeded 5%. To diagnose cytomegalovirus status from the catalog of TCR beta chain sequences, a statistical classification framework was built. In a later analysis, V and J genes were assigned by comparing TCR nucleotide sequences against IMGT/GENE-DB human TR gene sequences. Using the TCRdist pipeline, a later analysis assigned CDR3 sequences along with most-parsimonious VDJ recombination scenarios. In a later analysis, each TCR beta chain was defined by its CDR3 amino acid sequence together with its V-gene family, and reads lacking a unique V-gene family were excluded. As a way to deal with suspected cross-contamination and a sequencing artifact, a later analysis dropped 450 to 600 nucleotide sequences that were highly shared and had low generation probability. In a later analysis, a clonal expansion index was calculated for each public chain from normalized within-repertoire ranks of inferred template counts. Generation probabilities in a later analysis came from a VDJ recombination model fitted to out-of-frame rearrangements, and those results were checked against IGoR. A later analysis scored TCR-TCR, TCR-HLA and TCR-CMV co-occurrence with hypergeometric tests, applying a repertoire-size bias correction to TCR pairs. A later analysis estimated false discovery rates by permuting HLA or CMV assignments 20 times. In a later analysis, co-occurring TCRs were grouped using DBSCAN, with TCRdist sequence similarity added in when clustering inside HLA-allele-positive subsets. Repertoires with fewer than 30,000 or more than 120,000 public chains, plus five repertoires with anomalous nucleotide sharing, were excluded from co-occurrence clustering. Here the immuneACCESS table is served through TCRdb, limited to in-frame sequences with V and J called. Missing clones are a known gap in these copies; in checked studies unresolved V genes cover under half, and the rest lacks a known reason. D and trimming were read from the DNA, whereas the V and J calls and clone size are those reported in that table. The table for this sample lists roughly 170,000 clones; 80% to 90% of them were counted only once. The ten largest clones take up 0.95% to 1.5% of the sample.

The rearrangement combines TRBV11-2 with TRBJ2-2, with no confidently assigned D gene. Material for sequencing was PBMCs. The clonotype originates from a girl aged 2 to 10 in good health and CMV-seropositive. The DNA sequence is given as TGTGCCAGCTTCGGGTTGGACGGGGAGCTGTTTTTT. This gives the protein CASFGLDGELFF.